This T cell receptor (beta chain) was captured in a study of T cells in Graves' hyperthyroidism and ophthalmopathy. Whole-study results and caveats: Peripheral blood also featured most of the thyroid clonotypes expanded above 0.001. Ophthalmopathy prediction by the model preceded onset by a median about 6.8 months.

Hyperthyroidism was newly diagnosed in patients aged 18 to 65 (duration under 2 months). Clinical symptoms, serum thyroxine, TRAb, thyroid ultrasound and orbital computed tomography informed diagnoses. Amplification targeted TCR beta CDR3 regions from RNA transcripts. Using the HTBI primer set, a first-round RT-PCR was run on the TCR CDR3. TCRdb redid the calling of the multiplex PCR reads with MiXCR, one entry per CDR3 protein. The sample gives some 50,000 distinct CDR3 sequences, approximately 58% of which show up once; about 35% is in the top ten. Germline lookup yields CDR1 KGHDR and CDR2 SFDVKD. The CDR3 is 13 residues long. V was cut by 4 bases and J by 5 bases, with 10 bases left in between. As concerns this clonotype: Its antigen remains unidentified.

Sequenced input: peripheral blood or thyroid tissue (not recorded which). The TCR sequence derives from a young man with Graves' hyperthyroidism. The chain couples TRBV24-1 to TRBJ2-5, with D hard to call. CDR3 nucleotides: TGTGCCACCAGTGACCCCATAAGCGAGACCCAGTACTTC. Protein: CATSDPISETQYF.